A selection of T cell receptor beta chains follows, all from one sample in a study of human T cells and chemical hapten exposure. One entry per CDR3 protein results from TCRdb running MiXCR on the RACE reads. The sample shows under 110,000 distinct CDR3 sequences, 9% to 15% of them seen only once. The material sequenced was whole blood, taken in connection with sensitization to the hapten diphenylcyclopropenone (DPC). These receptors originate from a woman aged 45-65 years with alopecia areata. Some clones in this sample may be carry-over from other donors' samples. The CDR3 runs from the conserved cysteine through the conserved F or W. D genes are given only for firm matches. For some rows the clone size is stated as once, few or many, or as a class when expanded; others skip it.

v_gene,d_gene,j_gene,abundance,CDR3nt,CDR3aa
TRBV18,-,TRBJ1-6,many,TGTGCCAGCTCACCTTACTTGATCCTATCGAGCTCCTATAATTCACCCCTCCACTTT,CASSPYLILSSSYNSPLHF
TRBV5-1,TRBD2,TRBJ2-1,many,TGCGCCAGCAGCTTGACAGCGGGAAAAAATGAGCAGTTCTTC,CASSLTAGKNEQFF
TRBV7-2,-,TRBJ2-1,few,TGTGCCAGCAGCTCACGGACCGAGAGCTCCTACAATGAGCAGTTCTTC,CASSSRTESSYNEQFF
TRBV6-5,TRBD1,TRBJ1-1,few,TGTGCCAGCAGTTACTCGACGACAGGGGGAATGAACACTGAAGCTTTCTTT,CASSYSTTGGMNTEAFF
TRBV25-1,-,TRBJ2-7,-,TGTGCCAGCAGTTTGACAGGATCATCCTACGAGCAGTACTTC,CASSLTGSSYEQYF
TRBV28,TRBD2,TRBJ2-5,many,TGTGCCAGCAGCTCCGGGACTAGCGCTTCGAGTCAAGAGACCCAGTACTTC,CASSSGTSASSQETQYF
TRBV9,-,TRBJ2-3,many,TGTGCCAGCAGCGTAGACTATTCTAGCACAGATACGCAGTATTTT,CASSVDYSSTDTQYF
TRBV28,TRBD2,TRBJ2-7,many,TGTGCCAGCAGACCTAGCGGGACCTACGAGCAGTACTTC,CASRPSGTYEQYF
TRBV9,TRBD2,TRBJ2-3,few,TGTGCCAGCAGCGCCTCCCGGACTAGCGGGGGGAATGCACGGGCAGATACGCAGTATTTT,CASSASRTSGGNARADTQYF
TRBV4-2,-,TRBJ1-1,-,TGTGCCAGCAGCTCCAGTATACTGAACACTGAAGCTTTCTTT,CASSSSILNTEAFF
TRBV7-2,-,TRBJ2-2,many,TGTGCCAGCAGCTTAACCTGGGGGCGCACCGGGGAGCTGTTTTTT,CASSLTWGRTGELFF
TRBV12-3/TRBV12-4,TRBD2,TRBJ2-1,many,TGTGCCAGCGAAGCGGGAGTCGTCGCCTACAATGAGCAGTTCTTC,CASEAGVVAYNEQFF
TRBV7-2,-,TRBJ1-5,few,TGTGCCAGCAGCTTATCGACTGGGTATAGCAATCAGCCCCAGCATTTT,CASSLSTGYSNQPQHF
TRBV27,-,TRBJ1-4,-,TGTGCCAGCAGTTTGGGAGGAAGGGCAATTTCTGAAAAACTGTTTTTT,CASSLGGRAISEKLFF
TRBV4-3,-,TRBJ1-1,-,TGCGCCAGCAGCCTCCAGAACAGGCAGAACACTGAAGCTTTCTTT,CASSLQNRQNTEAFF
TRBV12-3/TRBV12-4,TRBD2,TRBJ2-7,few,TGTGCCAGCAGTTCTAGCGGGAGTTCCCGCGAGCAGTACTTC,CASSSSGSSREQYF
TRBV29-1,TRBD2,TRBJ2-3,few,TGCAGCGTTTGGACTGCCTCCGGGAGGGCAGATACGCAGTATTTT,CSVWTASGRADTQYF
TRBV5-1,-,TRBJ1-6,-,TGCGCCAGCAGCTTGGACAGCTATAATTCACCCCTCCACTTT,CASSLDSYNSPLHF
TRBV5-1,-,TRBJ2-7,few,TGCGCCAGCAGCTTGGGCTCAGGAAATTACGAGCAGTACTTC,CASSLGSGNYEQYF
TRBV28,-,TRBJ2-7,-,TGTGCCAGCAGTTTCGACGAGCAGTACTTC,CASSFDEQYF
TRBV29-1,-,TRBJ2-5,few,TGCAGCGTTGTCAGGTTGGGCGAGACCCAGTACTTC,CSVVRLGETQYF
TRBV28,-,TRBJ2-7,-,TGTGCCAGCTCCTCGGACACAATCTCCTACGAGCAGTACTTC,CASSSDTISYEQYF
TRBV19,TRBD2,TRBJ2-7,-,TGTGCCAGTGGTATAAGACTAGCGGGCTCGCAGTACTACGAGCAGTACTTC,CASGIRLAGSQYYEQYF
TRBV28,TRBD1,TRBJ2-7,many,TGTGCCAGCAGTTTCGGCCGGTGGGGACAGGGACACTACGAGCAGTACTTC,CASSFGRWGQGHYEQYF
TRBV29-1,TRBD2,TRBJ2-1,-,TGCAGCGGGAGCGGGGGGTCCCCCTCCTACAATGAGCAGTTCTTC,CSGSGGSPSYNEQFF
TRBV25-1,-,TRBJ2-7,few,TGTGCCAGCAGTGAATATTTGGTAAACGAGCAGTACTTC,CASSEYLVNEQYF
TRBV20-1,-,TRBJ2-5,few,TGCAGTGCTGTCCAAGAGACCCAGTACTTC,CSAVQETQYF
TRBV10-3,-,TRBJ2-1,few,TGTGCCATCAGTGAGTCACGGGCGGGGTCCTACAATGAGCAGTTCTTC,CAISESRAGSYNEQFF
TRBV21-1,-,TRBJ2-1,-,TGTGCCAGCAGCCCCCCCGACAGGAATGAGCAGTTCTTC,CASSPPDRNEQFF
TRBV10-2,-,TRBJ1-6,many,TGCGCCAGCACTCCCTCCTATAATTCACCCCTCCACTTT,CASTPSYNSPLHF
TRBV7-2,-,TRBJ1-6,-,TGTGCCAGCAGCCCCATCGGAGATAATTCACCCCTCCACTTT,CASSPIGDNSPLHF
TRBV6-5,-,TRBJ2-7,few,TGTGCCAGCAGTAGGACTACCCGTGTGCAGGAGCAGTACTTC,CASSRTTRVQEQYF
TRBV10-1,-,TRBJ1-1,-,TGCGCCAGCAGTGAGTCTTCCCAGGGAGTCACTGAAGCTTTCTTT,CASSESSQGVTEAFF
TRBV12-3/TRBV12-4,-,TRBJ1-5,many,TGTGCCAGCAGTTTAGGGTTACTAAGCAATCAGCCCCAGCATTTT,CASSLGLLSNQPQHF
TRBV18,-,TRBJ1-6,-,TGTGCCAGCTCACCAGGACAGTCTAATTCACCCCTCCACTTT,CASSPGQSNSPLHF
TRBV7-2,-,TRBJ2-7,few,TGTGCCAGCAGCTCGGGAGACAGGAGTTGGTACTTC,CASSSGDRSWYF
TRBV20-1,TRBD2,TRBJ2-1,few,TGCAGTGCTAGAGACACGGGACTAGGCTGGGGTGAGCAGTTCTTC,CSARDTGLGWGEQFF
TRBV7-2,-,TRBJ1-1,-,TGTGCCAGCAGCCGGGACACCTTGAACACTGAAGCTTTCTTT,CASSRDTLNTEAFF
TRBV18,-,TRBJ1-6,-,TGTGCCAGCTCACCAAGACCGATGCCAGGCTCACCCCTCCACTTT,CASSPRPMPGSPLHF
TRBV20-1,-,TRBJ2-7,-,TGCAGTGCCAACAGGGCGGACGAGCAGTACTTC,CSANRADEQYF
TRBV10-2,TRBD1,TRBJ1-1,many,TGCGCCAGCAGTAGACAGGGCCGGAACACTGAAGCTTTCTTT,CASSRQGRNTEAFF
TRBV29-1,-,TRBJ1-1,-,TGCAGCGTTCGGGGACGGAGGAGCACTGAAGCTTTCTTT,CSVRGRRSTEAFF
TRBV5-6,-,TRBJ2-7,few,TGTGCCAGCAGCCCCCAGCGGGCTTCCTACGAGCAGTACTTC,CASSPQRASYEQYF
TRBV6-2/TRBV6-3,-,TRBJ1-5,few,TGTGCCAGCAGTACACCTAATAGCAATCAGCCCCAGCATTTT,CASSTPNSNQPQHF
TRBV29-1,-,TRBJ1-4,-,TGCAGCGTTGGAATGGGGAGAGAAAAACTGTTTTTT,CSVGMGREKLFF
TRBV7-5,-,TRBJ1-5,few,-,CISVPEVDTGNQPQHF
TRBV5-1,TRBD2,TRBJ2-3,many,TGCGCCAGCAGCCAGCGGGGGAACACAGATACGCAGTATTTT,CASSQRGNTDTQYF
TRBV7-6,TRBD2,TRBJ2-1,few,TGTGCCAGCAGCCGTCGGACTAGCGGAATCTCTAGGGATGAGCAGTTCTTC,CASSRRTSGISRDEQFF
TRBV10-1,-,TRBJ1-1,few,TGCGCCAGCAGTATGGGTATGAACACTGAAGCTTTCTTT,CASSMGMNTEAFF
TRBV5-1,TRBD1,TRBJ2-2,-,TGCGCCAGCAGCTTGAACAGGGGCACCGGGGAGCTGTTTTTT,CASSLNRGTGELFF
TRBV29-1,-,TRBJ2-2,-,TGCAGCGTCCGTCCGCGGGGCACCGGGGAGCTGTTTTTT,CSVRPRGTGELFF
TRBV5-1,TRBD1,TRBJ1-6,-,TGCGCCAGCAGCTTGGAGAAACAACAGGGGGCCGGCTATAATTCACCCCTCCACTTT,CASSLEKQQGAGYNSPLHF
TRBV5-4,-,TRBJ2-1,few,TGTGCCAGCAGCTTGGATTCCGCCTACAATGAGCAGTTCTTC,CASSLDSAYNEQFF